This T cell receptor beta chain is drawn from a study of control samples from healthy donors and cancer patients. Germline V lookup: CDR1 MNHEY, CDR2 SVGEGT. V was trimmed by 6 bases and J by 3 bases, leaving 18 bases between them. The CDR3 has 15 amino acids. Assay: immunoSEQ multiplex PCR; the TCRdb copy retains only in-frame clones and omits some. The repertoire has 100,000 to 150,000 clones, 90% of them found once; the top ten carry around 2.5%. This receptor was identified in a man between 35 and 55 years old in good health. The V call is TRBV6-2 or TRBV6-3, the J call TRBJ2-7; D might be TRBD1 (5 bases). The sample was blood. The CDR3 region has the DNA TGTGCCAGCAGCTCCGTGGGGCTCTCGAGCTACGAGCAGTACTTC. This translates into CASSSVGLSSYEQYF.